The rows below give T cell receptor beta chains drawn from one sample of a study of cytomegalovirus exposure and HLA in healthy donors. Here immunoSEQ multiplex PCR was the method, and the copy in TCRdb shows in-frame clones only, minus some. The sample records roughly 130,000 clones, roughly 80% being singletons. The sequenced sample was PBMCs. Receptors originate from a man aged 40-49 years in good health and CMV-seronegative. Each CDR3 is given with its conserved first and last residue. D genes are given only for firm matches. Expanded clones get a size class; other rows say once, few or many, or leave the size out.

D gene: .; CDR3 length: 17; clone size: few; V gene: TRBV25-1; J gene: TRBJ2-3; CDR3 DNA: TGTGCCAGCAGGGGGGGTACGGGACGCATGCCTTCGGGGGCGCAGTATTTT; CDR3 protein: CASRGGTGRMPSGAQYF
D gene: .; CDR3 length: 13; clone size: few; V gene: TRBV5-1; J gene: TRBJ2-7; CDR3 DNA: TGCGCCAGCAGGGCAGGGGTGGGCTACGAGCAGTACTTC; CDR3 protein: CASRAGVGYEQYF
D gene: .; CDR3 length: 16; clone size: .; V gene: TRBV4-2; J gene: TRBJ1-4; CDR3 DNA: TGTGCCAGCAGCCAACGCACCGGGACACTTAATGAAAAACTGTTTTTT; CDR3 protein: CASSQRTGTLNEKLFF
D gene: .; CDR3 length: 12; clone size: few; V gene: TRBV28; J gene: TRBJ1-2; CDR3 DNA: TGTGCCAGCCAGGGCGGTTACTATGGCTACACCTTC; CDR3 protein: CASQGGYYGYTF
D gene: .; CDR3 length: 15; clone size: once; V gene: TRBV6-6; J gene: TRBJ1-5; CDR3 DNA: TGTGCCAGCAGTTACCCGGGGGGTAGCAATCAGCCCCAGCATTTT; CDR3 protein: CASSYPGGSNQPQHF
D gene: .; CDR3 length: 15; clone size: few; V gene: TRBV6-1; J gene: TRBJ1-5; CDR3 DNA: TGTGCCAGCAGTGAAGCAGGGGCCCTAGGCCAGCCCCAGCATTTT; CDR3 protein: CASSEAGALGQPQHF
D gene: TRBD1; CDR3 length: 16; clone size: .; V gene: TRBV10-3; J gene: TRBJ2-1; CDR3 DNA: TGTGCCATCAGTGGATACCGGGACAGGGGGGACAATGAGCAGTTCTTC; CDR3 protein: CAISGYRDRGDNEQFF
D gene: TRBD1; CDR3 length: 15; clone size: .; V gene: TRBV18; J gene: TRBJ1-4; CDR3 DNA: TGTGCCAGCTCACCACCAGGACAGGGGAATGAAAAACTGTTTTTT; CDR3 protein: CASSPPGQGNEKLFF
D gene: .; CDR3 length: 14; clone size: .; V gene: TRBV6-1; J gene: TRBJ2-7; CDR3 DNA: TGTGCCAGCAGTGAGTCGGGGAGGCCGTACGAGCAGTACTTC; CDR3 protein: CASSESGRPYEQYF
D gene: .; CDR3 length: 15; clone size: .; V gene: TRBV11-2; J gene: TRBJ2-2; CDR3 DNA: TGTGCCAGCAGCTTAGGCAACTCAGGCACCGGGGAGCTGTTTTTT; CDR3 protein: CASSLGNSGTGELFF
D gene: TRBD2; CDR3 length: 18; clone size: .; V gene: TRBV4-2; J gene: TRBJ2-4; CDR3 DNA: TGTGCCAGCAGCCAAGCGGGGATCAGCGGGGGGTCCAAAAACATTCAGTACTTC; CDR3 protein: CASSQAGISGGSKNIQYF
D gene: .; CDR3 length: 16; clone size: .; V gene: TRBV28; J gene: TRBJ1-5; CDR3 DNA: TGTGCCAGCATCTTAGGAGTCGTAGGGGAAGTTCAGCCCCAGCATTTT; CDR3 protein: CASILGVVGEVQPQHF
D gene: .; CDR3 length: 13; clone size: once; V gene: TRBV7-9; J gene: TRBJ1-1; CDR3 DNA: TGTGCCAGCAGCGCCACAGGGCCCACTGAAGCTTTCTTT; CDR3 protein: CASSATGPTEAFF
D gene: TRBD1; CDR3 length: 15; clone size: .; V gene: TRBV19; J gene: TRBJ2-1; CDR3 DNA: TGTGCCAGTAGCATAATGTGGACAGGGGGTGATGAGCAGTTCTTC; CDR3 protein: CASSIMWTGGDEQFF
D gene: TRBD1; CDR3 length: 15; clone size: .; V gene: TRBV9; J gene: TRBJ2-1; CDR3 DNA: TGTGCCAGCAGCGTAGCAGGACAGGGCGACAATGAGCAGTTCTTC; CDR3 protein: CASSVAGQGDNEQFF
D gene: .; CDR3 length: 14; clone size: .; V gene: TRBV28; J gene: TRBJ1-2; CDR3 DNA: TGTGCCAGCAGTTTGTTACAGCCTAACTATGGCTACACCTTC; CDR3 protein: CASSLLQPNYGYTF
D gene: TRBD1; CDR3 length: 15; clone size: .; V gene: TRBV6-1; J gene: TRBJ1-5; CDR3 DNA: TGTGCCAGCAGCCGCGGACAGGGAGGTAATCAGCCCCAGCATTTT; CDR3 protein: CASSRGQGGNQPQHF
D gene: TRBD2; CDR3 length: 15; clone size: .; V gene: TRBV14; J gene: TRBJ2-1; CDR3 DNA: TGTGCCAGCAGCCATCAACTAGCGGGAGTTGCCGAGCAGTTCTTC; CDR3 protein: CASSHQLAGVAEQFF
D gene: TRBD2; CDR3 length: 16; clone size: .; V gene: TRBV6-1; J gene: TRBJ2-5; CDR3 DNA: TGTGCCAGCAGTGTCCAGACTAGCGGGGCTCAAGAGACCCAGTACTTC; CDR3 protein: CASSVQTSGAQETQYF
D gene: .; CDR3 length: 14; clone size: few; V gene: TRBV5-6; J gene: TRBJ2-7; CDR3 DNA: TGTGCCAGCACCATTGCAGGGGTTTCCTACGAGCAGTACTTC; CDR3 protein: CASTIAGVSYEQYF
D gene: TRBD1; CDR3 length: 16; clone size: .; V gene: TRBV15; J gene: TRBJ1-5; CDR3 DNA: TGTGCCACCAGCAGAGGCGCGGGACAGGGAGGTCAGCCCCAGCATTTT; CDR3 protein: CATSRGAGQGGQPQHF
D gene: .; CDR3 length: 14; clone size: .; V gene: TRBV15; J gene: TRBJ2-1; CDR3 DNA: TGTGCCACCAGCAGAGAGACAGCTAACAATGAGCAGTTCTTC; CDR3 protein: CATSRETANNEQFF
D gene: .; CDR3 length: 13; clone size: .; V gene: TRBV2; J gene: TRBJ1-2; CDR3 DNA: TGTGCCAGCACCGTGGGGGACACGTATGGCTACACCTTC; CDR3 protein: CASTVGDTYGYTF
D gene: TRBD2; CDR3 length: 17; clone size: .; V gene: TRBV15; J gene: TRBJ2-3; CDR3 DNA: TGTGCCACCAGCAGAGATCGGCTAGCGGGGGCACCGGATACGCAGTATTTT; CDR3 protein: CATSRDRLAGAPDTQYF
D gene: TRBD1; CDR3 length: 14; clone size: .; V gene: TRBV6-6; J gene: TRBJ1-2; CDR3 DNA: TGTGCCAGCAGACTGGGAGACAGGGACTATGGCTACACCTTC; CDR3 protein: CASRLGDRDYGYTF
D gene: TRBD2; CDR3 length: 15; clone size: .; V gene: TRBV5-1; J gene: TRBJ2-7; CDR3 DNA: TGCGCCAGCAGCTTGGGGAGCGGGGGATTTTACGAGCAGTACTTC; CDR3 protein: CASSLGSGGFYEQYF
D gene: .; CDR3 length: 17; clone size: .; V gene: TRBV7-6; J gene: TRBJ2-2; CDR3 DNA: TGTGCCAGCAGCTTAGACTGGAACAGGGTTCGTACCGGGGAGCTGTTTTTT; CDR3 protein: CASSLDWNRVRTGELFF
D gene: .; CDR3 length: 14; clone size: .; V gene: TRBV11-2; J gene: TRBJ1-1; CDR3 DNA: TGTGCCAGCAGCTCGTCCCCAACTAACACTGAAGCTTTCTTT; CDR3 protein: CASSSSPTNTEAFF
D gene: .; CDR3 length: 14; clone size: .; V gene: TRBV30; J gene: TRBJ1-5; CDR3 DNA: TGTGCCTGGAGTCGAAGGGGTGGCAATCAGCCCCAGCATTTT; CDR3 protein: CAWSRRGGNQPQHF
D gene: .; CDR3 length: 12; clone size: .; V gene: TRBV6-5; J gene: TRBJ1-2; CDR3 DNA: TGTGCCAGCGCCTCCGGGAGCTATGGCTACACCTTC; CDR3 protein: CASASGSYGYTF
D gene: .; CDR3 length: 14; clone size: .; V gene: TRBV28; J gene: TRBJ1-1; CDR3 DNA: TGTGCCAGCTCAGGGGAGGGTTGGAACACTGAAGCTTTCTTT; CDR3 protein: CASSGEGWNTEAFF
D gene: .; CDR3 length: 15; clone size: .; V gene: TRBV28; J gene: TRBJ1-4; CDR3 DNA: TGTGCCAGCAGCCCACAGCTATCAACTAATGAAAAACTGTTTTTT; CDR3 protein: CASSPQLSTNEKLFF
D gene: .; CDR3 length: 14; clone size: .; V gene: TRBV19; J gene: TRBJ1-1; CDR3 DNA: TGTGCCAGTAGTATACAGGTTCTGAACACTGAAGCTTTCTTT; CDR3 protein: CASSIQVLNTEAFF
D gene: .; CDR3 length: 17; clone size: .; V gene: TRBV30; J gene: TRBJ2-7; CDR3 DNA: TGTGCCTGGAGCAACCTACTGGAGGGGTACCCAGCCTACGAGCAGTACTTC; CDR3 protein: CAWSNLLEGYPAYEQYF
D gene: TRBD1; CDR3 length: 13; clone size: .; V gene: TRBV28; J gene: TRBJ2-7; CDR3 DNA: TGTGCCAGCAGACCGACAGGGGTCTGGGAGCAGTACTTC; CDR3 protein: CASRPTGVWEQYF
D gene: .; CDR3 length: 14; clone size: .; V gene: TRBV30; J gene: TRBJ1-1; CDR3 DNA: TGTGCCTGGAATACGTGGGGGGGCAGGACTGAAGCTTTCTTT; CDR3 protein: CAWNTWGGRTEAFF
D gene: TRBD1; CDR3 length: 14; clone size: .; V gene: TRBV6-1; J gene: TRBJ1-5; CDR3 DNA: TGTGCCAGCAGTGAACTCAGGGGGAATCAGCCCCAGCATTTT; CDR3 protein: CASSELRGNQPQHF
D gene: .; CDR3 length: 13; clone size: few; V gene: TRBV5-6; J gene: TRBJ2-7; CDR3 DNA: TGTGCCAGCAGCGCCGGACAGTCCTACGAGCAGTACTTC; CDR3 protein: CASSAGQSYEQYF
D gene: .; CDR3 length: 14; clone size: .; V gene: TRBV29-1; J gene: TRBJ2-7; CDR3 DNA: TGCACCATCCGTCTGGGCCGAGTAGCTAGCGAGCAGTACTTC; CDR3 protein: CTIRLGRVASEQYF
D gene: TRBD1; CDR3 length: 15; clone size: .; V gene: TRBV7-2; J gene: TRBJ1-1; CDR3 DNA: TGTGCCAGCAGCCCAAGGACAGGGACGTACACTGAAGCTTTCTTT; CDR3 protein: CASSPRTGTYTEAFF
D gene: TRBD1; CDR3 length: 18; clone size: .; V gene: TRBV9; J gene: TRBJ2-6; CDR3 DNA: TGTGCCAGCAGCGTAGGGAAGGGGGCCTACTCTGGGGCCAACGTCCTGACTTTC; CDR3 protein: CASSVGKGAYSGANVLTF
D gene: TRBD1; CDR3 length: 14; clone size: .; V gene: TRBV2; J gene: TRBJ2-7; CDR3 DNA: TGTGCCAGCAGTATATCACAGGGGGAAGGGGAGCAGTACTTC; CDR3 protein: CASSISQGEGEQYF
D gene: TRBD1; CDR3 length: 11; clone size: .; V gene: TRBV20-1; J gene: TRBJ1-2; CDR3 DNA: TGCAGTGTAGATACAGGGGGATGGGACACCTTC; CDR3 protein: CSVDTGGWDTF
D gene: TRBD1; CDR3 length: 15; clone size: .; V gene: TRBV28; J gene: TRBJ1-2; CDR3 DNA: TGTGCCAGCAGTTCGGGACAGGGGATGAACTATGGCTACACCTTC; CDR3 protein: CASSSGQGMNYGYTF
D gene: TRBD2; CDR3 length: 17; clone size: once; V gene: TRBV9; J gene: TRBJ2-3; CDR3 DNA: TGTGCCAGCAGCACCGGGACTAGCGGGGGGGCGAGAGATACGCAGTATTTT; CDR3 protein: CASSTGTSGGARDTQYF
D gene: .; CDR3 length: 16; clone size: .; V gene: TRBV5-6; J gene: TRBJ2-3; CDR3 DNA: TGTGCCAGCAGCTTGGATCGGGGGGCCTCCACAGATACGCAGTATTTT; CDR3 protein: CASSLDRGASTDTQYF
D gene: TRBD2; CDR3 length: 18; clone size: .; V gene: TRBV27; J gene: TRBJ2-7; CDR3 DNA: TGTGCCAGCAGCGATCCGGGACTAGCGGGACCCCGGGGTTACGAGCAGTACTTC; CDR3 protein: CASSDPGLAGPRGYEQYF
D gene: .; CDR3 length: 15; clone size: .; V gene: TRBV5-6; J gene: TRBJ1-5; CDR3 DNA: TGTGCCAGCAGCTTTGGGGCCAGTAGCAATCAGCCCCAGCATTTT; CDR3 protein: CASSFGASSNQPQHF
D gene: .; CDR3 length: 16; clone size: .; V gene: TRBV5-4; J gene: TRBJ2-5; CDR3 DNA: TGTGCCAGCAGCCTACCCATGGGGGGGCCGGGTGAGACCCAGTACTTC; CDR3 protein: CASSLPMGGPGETQYF
D gene: TRBD2; CDR3 length: 16; clone size: .; V gene: TRBV27; J gene: TRBJ2-3; CDR3 DNA: TGTGCCAGCAGTTTATCTACGGGAGGGGGCACAGATACGCAGTATTTT; CDR3 protein: CASSLSTGGGTDTQYF
D gene: TRBD1; CDR3 length: 15; clone size: .; V gene: TRBV6-1; J gene: TRBJ1-5; CDR3 DNA: TGTGCCAGCAGGGGGACAGGGGTTAGCAATCAGCCCCAGCATTTT; CDR3 protein: CASRGTGVSNQPQHF
D gene: .; CDR3 length: 14; clone size: .; V gene: TRBV7-2; J gene: TRBJ1-1; CDR3 DNA: TGTGCCAGCAGCCCCCAGGTATCGGGGACTGAAGCTTTCTTT; CDR3 protein: CASSPQVSGTEAFF
D gene: TRBD2; CDR3 length: 16; clone size: once; V gene: TRBV9; J gene: TRBJ2-1; CDR3 DNA: TGTGCCAGCAGCGTAGGCGTAGCGGGAGGATACAATGAGCAGTTCTTC; CDR3 protein: CASSVGVAGGYNEQFF
D gene: TRBD1; CDR3 length: 16; clone size: .; V gene: TRBV28; J gene: TRBJ2-6; CDR3 DNA: TGTGCCAGCAGTTCCCAGGGGGCTTCGGGGGCCAACGTCCTGACTTTC; CDR3 protein: CASSSQGASGANVLTF
D gene: .; CDR3 length: 14; clone size: .; V gene: TRBV5-1; J gene: TRBJ2-1; CDR3 DNA: TGCGCCAGCAGCTCCCGGGACACGGCGGGTGAGCAGTTCTTC; CDR3 protein: CASSSRDTAGEQFF
D gene: TRBD2; CDR3 length: 16; clone size: .; V gene: TRBV7-2; J gene: TRBJ2-3; CDR3 DNA: TGTGCCAGCAGCACCGGGACTAGCGGGAGGGCAGATACGCAGTATTTT; CDR3 protein: CASSTGTSGRADTQYF
D gene: .; CDR3 length: 13; clone size: .; V gene: TRBV28; J gene: TRBJ2-7; CDR3 DNA: TGTGCCAGCAGTTTAGGGACATTCTACGAGCAGTACTTC; CDR3 protein: CASSLGTFYEQYF
D gene: .; CDR3 length: 14; clone size: .; V gene: TRBV5-1; J gene: TRBJ2-3; CDR3 DNA: TGCGCCAGCAGCCCTGGTGGGGGGAGCAATACGCAGTATTTT; CDR3 protein: CASSPGGGSNTQYF
D gene: TRBD2; CDR3 length: 14; clone size: .; V gene: TRBV18; J gene: TRBJ2-5; CDR3 DNA: TGTGCCAGCTCACCACCACCGGGGGGTGAGACCCAGTACTTC; CDR3 protein: CASSPPPGGETQYF
D gene: TRBD1; CDR3 length: 15; clone size: .; V gene: TRBV28; J gene: TRBJ2-1; CDR3 DNA: TGTGCCAGCAGGCCTCCGGACAGGTTCAGCAGCGAGCAGTTCTTC; CDR3 protein: CASRPPDRFSSEQFF